These T cell receptor beta chains were read from a single sample in a study of blood T cell repertoires in COVID-19. TCRdb keeps only in-frame clones here, not all; method: immunoSEQ multiplex PCR. The sample has some 60,000 clones; around 67% are singletons. The specimen was peripheral blood. The receptors shown here come from a woman aged 45-65 years with active or convalescent COVID-19. The CDR3 runs from the conserved cysteine through the conserved F or W. The order of the fields is V gene, D gene, J gene, clone size, CDR3 protein. The D gene is left open where the match is weak. Expanded clones get a size class; other rows say once, few or many, or leave the size out.

V gene: TRBV7-9
D gene: TRBD1
J gene: TRBJ1-5
clone size: .
CDR3 protein: CASSSGTGDNQPQHF

V gene: TRBV29-1
D gene: TRBD2
J gene: TRBJ2-3
clone size: .
CDR3 protein: CSVLTSGSADTQYF

V gene: TRBV30
D gene: .
J gene: TRBJ1-5
clone size: .
CDR3 protein: CAWSLGGPYSNQPQHF

V gene: TRBV18
D gene: TRBD1
J gene: TRBJ2-7
clone size: .
CDR3 protein: CASSQGQGSYEQYF

V gene: TRBV6-5
D gene: TRBD2
J gene: TRBJ2-7
clone size: .
CDR3 protein: CASSGGWEGSYEQYF

V gene: TRBV21-1
D gene: .
J gene: TRBJ2-3
clone size: .
CDR3 protein: CASSLRTSVMGPDTQYF

V gene: TRBV6-2/TRBV6-3
D gene: TRBD2
J gene: TRBJ2-1
clone size: .
CDR3 protein: CASSQSGRAYNEQFF

V gene: TRBV15
D gene: TRBD1
J gene: TRBJ1-5
clone size: .
CDR3 protein: CATSKRGQGSQPQHF

V gene: TRBV5-4
D gene: .
J gene: TRBJ1-6
clone size: .
CDR3 protein: CASSLDMAGGEPLHF

V gene: TRBV4-1
D gene: TRBD1
J gene: TRBJ2-2
clone size: once
CDR3 protein: CASSPGQGDLNTGELFF

V gene: TRBV5-1
D gene: .
J gene: TRBJ1-4
clone size: few
CDR3 protein: CASSFGGRKEKLFF

V gene: TRBV24-1
D gene: .
J gene: TRBJ2-3
clone size: .
CDR3 protein: CATSASVSTDTQYF

V gene: TRBV5-4
D gene: .
J gene: TRBJ1-2
clone size: .
CDR3 protein: CASSLVARQNYGYTF

V gene: TRBV13
D gene: TRBD1
J gene: TRBJ2-1
clone size: .
CDR3 protein: CASRIRQGGSYNEQFF

V gene: TRBV29-1
D gene: .
J gene: TRBJ2-1
clone size: .
CDR3 protein: CSVEGAEGSYNEQFF

V gene: TRBV6-1
D gene: TRBD2
J gene: TRBJ2-1
clone size: .
CDR3 protein: CASSEGRLAGTSSYNEQFF

V gene: TRBV5-1
D gene: .
J gene: TRBJ1-1
clone size: .
CDR3 protein: CASSLGQLSEAFF

V gene: TRBV15
D gene: TRBD1
J gene: TRBJ2-7
clone size: .
CDR3 protein: CATSIPGQGRNEQYF